This T cell receptor beta chain was documented in a study of blood T cell repertoires in COVID-19 (dated by TCRdb to about 2020). About the investigation overall: Samples covering the acute and convalescent phases of COVID-19 were provided by collaborators in the United States, Italy and Spain. Where HLA class I and class II types were available, the types were taken from metadata supplied by the sample provider, not from assay-based typing. A de-identified subject ID, COVID-19 status, age in years and sex were almost always included in the sample metadata. A freely available public database, intended as a resource for researchers studying the immune response to SARS-CoV-2, is where the repertoires were released. The dataset comprised deeply sampled blood TCRbeta repertoires from subjects exposed to, actively infected with, or recovered from COVID-19. The material from the prospective study consisted of cDNA or gDNA derived from T cells, B-cell-depleted T cells, or PBMCs. Samples were obtained from the ongoing ImmuneRACE study (first 160 participants) and from 950 to 1,500 subjects provided by 6 global collaborators. Overall study outcomes, separate from this receptor: Clinical and demographic metadata were provided uncurated, with the amount varying by source and participant.

TCRbeta CDR3 regions were amplified from genomic DNA by means of the immunoSEQ Assay, a bias-controlled multiplex PCR. Under the source paper's analysis protocol: Nucleated cell counts per sample were estimated from amplification of reference gene primers within the assay. To quantify the absolute abundance of each unique TCRbeta CDR3 rearrangement, sequence reads were collapsed and filtered. For each sample, productive Simpson clonality was calculated as the square root of Simpson's diversity index over productive rearrangements. In its TCRdb copy, this immuneACCESS table keeps in-frame sequences only and misses some clones. Where compared with another copy, unresolved V genes explain less than half of these, and the others have no known cause. The D gene and trimming were derived from the DNA, and the V and J assignments and clone size from that table. The sample table shows 230,000 or so clones, and roughly 88% are seen once. The ten top clones hold roughly 14% of the sample.

The CDR3 covers 15 residues, taking in both the cysteine and the phenylalanine. Only the CDR3 part of the read is kept: 45 bases, read in frame from the first base. Sequences LNHDA (CDR1) and SQIVND (CDR2) are obtained from the germline V gene (reference sequence). Relative to germline, V is missing 10 bases and J is missing 4 bases, with 10 bases of the junction outside any gene match. Participants in the prospective study were aged roughly 18 to 89 years, lived in 20 to 30 United States geographic areas, and enrolled through a virtual design. To assign participants to cohorts, the prospective study relied on clinical history that participants themselves reported in a screening survey and a study questionnaire. In the prospective study, mobile phlebotomists collected whole blood, serum and a nasopharyngeal or oropharyngeal swab from each participant. Additional blood draws and questionnaires over a roughly two-month period could optionally be provided by prospective study participants. Blood samples from the prospective study were shipped frozen or at room temperature prior to DNA extraction.

Only one count was recorded for this clone. The specificity of this receptor is unknown. Per-base qualities were not stored, and no clone one base away is much larger. The origin of this receptor is a woman in her forties or fifties with acute COVID-19. Recombination linked TRBV19 to TRBJ2-2; TRBD1 agrees with 9 junctional bases. The sequencing sample was made of PBMCs or T cells enriched from blood (not recorded which). CDR3 loop: CATNPGQGVTGELFF. The nucleotides are TGTGCCACCAACCCGGGACAGGGAGTCACCGGGGAGCTGTTTTTT.